Sequencing of this T cell receptor beta chain was carried out in a study of spatial heterogeneity in lung cancer (dated 2019 in TCRdb). In the study overall: Samples were obtained from about 75 patients with early-stage, untreated non-small cell lung cancer from the lung TRACERx cohort. More beta-chain than alpha-chain transcripts were consistently detected, likely reflecting higher beta-chain transcript abundance. Follow-up PBMC samples were sequenced whenever available, and the median time to follow-up was approximately two years after resection. In non-small cell lung cancer, the study made a quantitative comparison of TCR alpha and beta repertoires among multiple tumor regions, matched nontumor lung and blood. In the raw uncorrected reads, each unique combination of TCR and UMI appeared more than ten times on average. At surgery, both alpha and beta chains were TCR-sequenced in roughly 230 tumor regions, fewer than 80 matched nontumor lung samples and around 50 PBMC samples. The study linked features of the TCR repertoire to counts of nonsynonymous mutations, which were determined by whole-exome sequencing of tumor tissue.

The time point label of this sample denotes: blood at routine non-recurrence follow-up after resection. Whole RNA extracted from tumor and nontumor lung tissue, or from cryopreserved PBMC samples, was used for TCR sequencing without cell sorting. A patient was chosen for TCR sequencing only when enough RNA was available from at least two tumor regions. Trimmed from V: 1 base; trimmed from J: 0 bases; junction bases lacking a gene match: 11. The CDR3 has 18 amino acids, counting the end cysteine and phenylalanine. The entry retains the CDR3 DNA only, 54 bases that are in frame from base 1. The germline V gene encodes CDR1 SGHRS and CDR2 YFSETQ. This clonotype was counted between two and nine times. The antigen it binds to is not known. No base quality values were provided; no much bigger clone lies one nucleotide off. Here is what the overall study found, with its caveats: Ubiquitous expanded tumor TCRs were found in blood more often at tumor resection than at routine follow-up. Additional single-cell paired TCR alpha and beta sequencing was considered necessary to confirm, at a functional level, the hypothesis that regional TCRs recognize regional mutations. Only approximately 13 patients were included in comparisons of baseline and follow-up blood repertoires.

Library generation was performed with 5' RACE. Instrument used: NextSeq 500. In the TCR library protocol, a unique molecular identifier was attached to each TCR cDNA molecule so that PCR and sequencing errors could be corrected. The authors' analysis ran thus. TCR identification, UMI-based error correction and CDR3 extraction were all carried out with Decombinator tools. Expanded TCRs were defined as those above a frequency of 2 per 1,000, corresponding to the top 1% of the tumor frequency distribution. Rényi diversity was computed with the R vegan package after subsampling each repertoire 100 times to 5,000 TCRs. CDR3 similarity networks were constructed using string-kernel similarity of amino acid triplets, with links drawn between CDR3s whose pairwise similarity was above 0.82. Through fastp at Q25 and MiXCR, TCRdb rebuilt clones from the public reads, retaining in-frame beta chains. One record per CDR3 amino acid sequence lists the most common genes and DNA. The V and J calls reflect TCRdb's pipeline rather than the authors' work. The table for this sample lists about 120,000 distinct CDR3 sequences; less than 15% of them were counted only once. Of the sample, 16% is held by the ten largest clones.

The sample here was PBMCs, taken at follow-up. This TCR came from a male donor with early-stage non-small cell lung cancer. The V gene is TRBV5-1 and the J gene is TRBJ2-3, with 7 central nucleotides matching TRBD2. Here the CDR3 is given as CASSLRPLAGSSTDTQYF. The nucleotide sequence is given as TGCGCCAGCAGCTTGAGACCCTTAGCGGGTTCGAGCACAGATACGCAGTATTTT.